These 27 T cell receptor beta chains share one sample of origin, sequenced in a study of graft-versus-host responses after intestinal transplantation. Sequencing used immunoSEQ multiplex PCR; TCRdb keeps in-frame clones, though not all of them. The sample shows roughly 9,000 clones, roughly 31% of them seen only once. The sample in question was alloreactive CD4+ T cells from a mixed lymphocyte reaction culture, obtained before intestinal transplant. The subset is: CFSE-low proliferating T cells sorted from roughly 6-day pre-transplant mixed lymphocyte reaction (GvH or HvG direction). The source is a human patient who received an intestinal transplant.

About this clone: A far more abundant clone sits one base away, making this likely a read error. The V gene is TRBV27, the J gene TRBJ1-6; TRBD1 agrees at 8 bases. Germline lookup yields CDR1 MNHEY and CDR2 SMNVEV (reference sequence). V lost 5 bases and J lost 10; bases outside the gene matches: 10. CDR3 size: 15 residues. The CDR3 loop is CASSALRTGTSPLHF. CDR3 sequence (DNA): TGTGCCAGCAGTGCCCTCCGGACAGGGACCTCACCCCTCCACTTT.

This chain connects TRBV19 to TRBJ2-4; maybe TRBD1 (6 bases). Trimming removed 3 bases at V and 9 bases at J, with 15 bases between. The germline CDR1 and CDR2 sequences are LNHDA and SQIVND (reference sequence). The CDR3 sequence is 14 residues long. The CDR3 DNA reads TGTGCCAGTAGTATGGGAGCAGGGGCTCCCATTCAGTACTTC. Protein: CASSMGAGAPIQYF.

This sequence joins TRBV5-5 and TRBJ1-2, with 7 bases fitting TRBD1. Per the germline V gene, CDR1 is SGHKS and CDR2 is YYEKEE (reference sequence). The CDR3 covers 14 residues. The junction had 7 bases not matched to a gene; V was cut back by 4 bases and J by 4 bases. In DNA, the CDR3 is TGTGCCAGCAGCGGGGACAGCTTTGGCTATGGCTACACCTTC. Translated, it gives CASSGDSFGYGYTF.

The chain combines TRBV27 with TRBJ2-7; 7 bases are shared with TRBD2. CDR1 MNHEY and CDR2 SMNVEV come from the germline V gene (reference sequence). J was trimmed by 2 bases and V by 1 base; bases with no gene match: 5. This CDR3 contains 15 residues. The CDR3 reads CASSLLASGTYEQYF. CDR3 DNA: TGTGCCAGCAGTTTATTAGCTAGCGGCACCTACGAGCAGTACTTC.

This clone was counted a few times. J is TRBJ1-2 and V is TRBV28; no definite D call. Germline V gene sequence: CDR1 MDHEN, CDR2 SYDVKM. The CDR3 is 12 amino acids. Trimming took 1 base from V and 3 from J, leaving 3 bases between them. The chain's CDR3 is CASSLFDYGYTF. CDR3 nucleotides: TGTGCCAGCAGTTTATTCGACTATGGCTACACCTTC.

This clone was seen only a few times. This rearrangement joins TRBV28 to TRBJ1-5; 11 positions match TRBD1. Germline V gene sequence: CDR1 MDHEN, CDR2 SYDVKM. Unmatched junction bases numbered 7, after V lost 2 bases and J lost 7 bases. This CDR3 has 16 residues. The CDR3: CASSLPPGQGGQPQHF. The CDR3, as DNA: TGTGCCAGCAGTTTACCACCGGGACAGGGGGGGCAGCCCCAGCATTTT.

This clone was seen more than once but under ten times. The chain joins TRBV18 to TRBJ2-2; TRBD2 is a possible D gene (5 bases). CDR3 length: 18 amino acids. The germline V gene has CDR1 KGHSH and CDR2 LQKENI. Trimming shortened V by 3 bases and J by 5 bases, and 22 bases separated the two germline ends. The CDR3 DNA sequence: TGTGCCAGCTCACCCCGGAGTAAGGGAACTTCGGGGACCGGGGAGCTGTTTTTT. Protein: CASSPRSKGTSGTGELFF.

This chain uses TRBV5-3 with TRBJ1-6; D perhaps matches TRBD1 (5 bases). TRBV5-3 is identified as an open reading frame with a role that is uncertain. V shed 8 bases and J shed 7 bases, with 10 bases lying between them. The CDR3 has 12 amino acids. CDR3 residues: CASVQGNSPLHF. CDR3 in DNA: TGTGCCAGCGTCCAGGGAAATTCACCCCTCCACTTT.

The chain uses TRBV18 and TRBJ2-2, with D perhaps matching TRBD2 (6 bases). The CDR3 consists of 15 residues. Germline V gene data show CDR1 as KGHSH and CDR2 as LQKENI. V was pared by 3 bases and J by 3 bases, with 11 bases between. In DNA, the CDR3 is TGTGCCAGCTCACCTACGGGACTTCACACCGGGGAGCTGTTTTTT. Its protein product is CASSPTGLHTGELFF. The whole variable domain, remainder taken from reference TRBV18 and TRBJ2-2, is NAGVMQNPRHLVRRRGQEARLRCSPMKGHSHVYWYRQLPEEGLKFMVYLQKENIIDESGMPKERFSAEFPKEGPSILRIQQVVRGDSAAYFCASSPTGLHTGELFFGEGSRLTVL.

The V and J genes are TRBV4-2 and TRBJ1-5; D remains ambiguous. Germline loops: CDR1 LGHNA, CDR2 YNFKEQ. This CDR3 comprises 14 residues. Trimming took 1 base from V and 8 from J, leaving 12 bases between them. The CDR3 loop is CASSQVTYQEPQHF. CDR3 DNA sequence: TGTGCCAGCAGCCAAGTCACATACCAGGAGCCCCAGCATTTT.

CDR3 sequence (DNA): TGTGCCAGCAGACCCCCTCAGGGGGCTGTTTATGGCTACACCTTC. Its translation: CASRPPQGAVYGYTF. The V gene is TRBV6-5, the J gene TRBJ1-2; 8 bases line up with TRBD1. Germline-derived CDR1 and CDR2 are MNHEY and SVGAGI. This CDR3 comprises 15 residues. Unmatched junction bases numbered 11, after V lost 6 bases and J lost 5 bases.

This chain links TRBV28 with TRBJ2-7, with TRBD2 matching over 10 bases. Germline CDR1 MDHEN, CDR2 SYDVKM. The CDR3 runs to 15 residues. V lost 8 bases and J lost 5; bases outside the gene matches: 12. CDR3 coding DNA: TGTGCCAGCCATAGGCAGCGGGGGGGTTGGGACGAGCAGTACTTC. Translating gives CASHRQRGGWDEQYF.

This clone was seen a few times. This rearrangement joins TRBV10-3 to TRBJ2-4, with a weak D call TRBD1 (6 bases). From germline, CDR1 is ENHRY and CDR2 SYGVKD. V was trimmed by 6 bases and J by 6 bases, leaving 12 bases between them. The CDR3 is made up of 13 amino acids. Written as DNA, the CDR3 is TGTGCCATCAGAACGGACAGACTAAACATTCAGTACTTC. Translation: CAIRTDRLNIQYF.

The chain links TRBV5-1 to TRBJ2-4; 8 nucleotides agree with TRBD1. CDR1 and CDR2 (germline): SGHRS, YFSETQ. CDR3 length: 15 amino acids. The V segment lost 0 bases and the J segment 4 bases; nucleotides outside the gene matches: 3. CDR3 region: CASSLVGDRKNIQYF. CDR3 DNA sequence: TGCGCCAGCAGCTTGGTAGGGGACAGGAAAAACATTCAGTACTTC.

This clone was counted between two and nine times. V gene TRBV28 combines with J gene TRBJ2-1; D remains unclear. In germline, CDR1 is MDHEN, CDR2 SYDVKM. The germline V and J ends were trimmed by 2 bases and 9 bases, with 11 bases remaining between them. This CDR3 is 13 amino acids long. The CDR3 region has the DNA TGTGCCAGCAGTTTACGGGTTCCGGGTGAGCAGTTCTTC. This encodes CASSLRVPGEQFF.

V usage is TRBV7-3 and J usage is TRBJ2-3, with 7 bases aligning to TRBD2. With V trimmed by 1 base and J by 5 bases, 6 bases remained unmatched. There are 15 residues in the CDR3. Germline CDR1 reads SGHTA; CDR2 reads FQGTGA. The CDR3 protein is CASSLNAGEGDTQYF. CDR3 bases: TGTGCCAGCAGCTTAAATGCGGGAGAGGGAGATACGCAGTATTTT.

Relative to its sample, this clone is medium-sized. The V gene is TRBV28, the J gene TRBJ2-5; possibly TRBD2 for D (6 bases). This CDR3 has 11 residues. Germline V gene lookup returns CDR1 MDHEN and CDR2 SYDVKM. V lost 7 bases and J lost 7, with 10 bases in between. Written as DNA, the CDR3 is TGTGCCAGCAAGCTCGGGGGGACCCAGTACTTC. This codes for CASKLGGTQYF.

This clone was seen more than once but under ten times. V usage is TRBV30 and J usage is TRBJ1-6; a possible D gene is TRBD1 (6 bases). The germline V gene has CDR1 GTSNPN and CDR2 SVGIG (reference sequence). The CDR3 loop spans 16 amino acids. The V gene lost 6 bases and the J gene lost 7 bases, with 22 bases spanning the gap. The CDR3 DNA is TGTGCCTGTACTCTGCAGGGGTGGGGGACGAATTCACCCCTCCACTTT. Encoded protein: CACTLQGWGTNSPLHF.

The V and J genes are TRBV6-1 and TRBJ2-7, with TRBD1 matching over 7 bases. Unmatched junction bases numbered 8, after V lost 6 bases and J lost 3 bases. This CDR3 is built from 14 residues. Per the germline V gene, CDR1 is MNHNS and CDR2 is SASEGT. CDR3 residues: CASRLRGRLYEQYF. Written as DNA, the CDR3 is TGTGCCAGCAGATTAAGGGGGCGCCTCTACGAGCAGTACTTC.

This clone has only a few counts. V usage is TRBV10-3 and J usage is TRBJ2-1; possible D gene TRBD2, 5 bases. Germline values: CDR1 ENHRY, CDR2 SYGVKD. CDR3 size: 17 residues. V was cut by 2 bases and J by 2 bases, with 16 bases left in between. CDR3 sequence (DNA): TGTGCCATCAGTGAGAGCGTTGCTAGCCCTACCTACAATGAGCAGTTCTTC. Its protein is CAISESVASPTYNEQFF.

The chain carries TRBV28 and TRBJ1-3; D is undetermined. This CDR3 region has 12 residues. Per the germline V gene, CDR1 is MDHEN and CDR2 is SYDVKM. The V gene lost 7 bases and the J gene lost 2 bases, with 6 bases spanning the gap. Here the CDR3 reads CASISPGNTIYF. CDR3 in DNA: TGTGCCAGCATATCTCCTGGAAACACCATATATTTT.

The rearrangement links TRBV5-1 to TRBJ2-3; D call uncertain. V lost 3 bases and J 3 bases, leaving 2 bases between the germline ends. Germline V lookup: CDR1 SGHRS, CDR2 YFSETQ. CDR3 size: 11 residues. This CDR3 is CASSSTDTQYF. In nucleotides, the CDR3 is TGCGCCAGCAGCTCAACAGATACGCAGTATTTT.

The gene calls are TRBV28 and TRBJ1-2; D remains unclear. The CDR3 loop spans 14 amino acids. Trimming removed 3 bases from V and 1 base from J, with 9 bases in between. The germline V gene has CDR1 MDHEN and CDR2 SYDVKM. CDR3 in DNA: TGTGCCAGCAGTTTGACGGGGATTAACTATGGCTACACCTTC. Translation: CASSLTGINYGYTF.

The chain uses TRBV13 and TRBJ2-7; the D gene is possibly TRBD2 (6 bases). Germline assignment: CDR1 PRHDT and CDR2 FYEKMQ (reference sequence). V shed 5 bases and J shed 12 bases, with 17 bases lying between them. The CDR3 runs to 12 residues. CDR3: CASSISGGGAYF. CDR3 nucleotides: TGTGCCAGCAGCATTAGCGGAGGTGGAGCGTACTTC.

Of note for this clone: A read error may be the cause here, since a much bigger clone is one base away. CDR3: CASSQESPGPSGANVLTF. The DNA of the CDR3 is TGTGCCAGCAGCCAAGAGAGTCCCGGTCCCTCTGGGGCCAACGTCCTGACTTTC. The rearrangement uses TRBV4-2 and TRBJ2-6, with D unresolved. CDR3 length: 18 residues. V dropped 0 bases and J dropped 0 bases, with 12 bases sitting between them. CDR1 LGHNA and CDR2 YNFKEQ come from the germline V gene.

This clone showed up just a few times. The chain uses TRBV9 and TRBJ2-5; 13 positions match TRBD2. CDR1 SGDLS and CDR2 YYNGEE come from the germline V gene. The CDR3 consists of 17 residues. The V and J ends lost 0 bases and 1 base, in that order; junction bases with no gene match: 3. The CDR3 DNA reads as TGTGCCAGCAGCGTAGGACTAGCGGGGGGAGGCCAAGAGACCCAGTACTTC. Translating it yields CASSVGLAGGGQETQYF. Complete variable domain (other parts from reference TRBV9 and TRBJ2-5): DSGVTQTPKHLITATGQRVTLRCSPRSGDLSVYWYQQSLDQGLQFLIQYYNGEERAKGNILERFSAQQFPDLHSELNLSSLELGDSALYFCASSVGLAGGGQETQYFGPGTRLLVL.

V and J are TRBV7-8 and TRBJ2-3; TRBD2 matches at 11 bases. Germline CDR1 SGHVS, CDR2 FQNEAQ. This CDR3 comprises 15 residues. V lost 3 bases, J lost 4 bases, and 3 bases stayed unmatched. CDR3: CASSLTSGTPDTQYF. The CDR3 nucleotides read TGTGCCAGCAGCTTGACTAGCGGGACCCCAGATACGCAGTATTTT.